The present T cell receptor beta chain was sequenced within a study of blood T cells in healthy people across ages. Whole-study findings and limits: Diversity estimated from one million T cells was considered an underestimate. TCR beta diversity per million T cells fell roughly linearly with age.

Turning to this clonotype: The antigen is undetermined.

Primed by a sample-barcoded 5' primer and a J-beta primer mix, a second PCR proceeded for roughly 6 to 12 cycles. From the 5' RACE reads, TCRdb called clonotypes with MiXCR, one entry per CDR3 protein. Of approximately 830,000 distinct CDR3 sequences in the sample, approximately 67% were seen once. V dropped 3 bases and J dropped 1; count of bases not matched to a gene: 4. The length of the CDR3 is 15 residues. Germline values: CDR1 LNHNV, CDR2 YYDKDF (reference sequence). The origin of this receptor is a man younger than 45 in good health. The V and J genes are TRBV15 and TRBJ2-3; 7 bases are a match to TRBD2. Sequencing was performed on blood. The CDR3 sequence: CATSSITSGTDTQYF. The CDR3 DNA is TGTGCCACCAGCAGCATAACTAGCGGCACAGATACGCAGTATTTT.